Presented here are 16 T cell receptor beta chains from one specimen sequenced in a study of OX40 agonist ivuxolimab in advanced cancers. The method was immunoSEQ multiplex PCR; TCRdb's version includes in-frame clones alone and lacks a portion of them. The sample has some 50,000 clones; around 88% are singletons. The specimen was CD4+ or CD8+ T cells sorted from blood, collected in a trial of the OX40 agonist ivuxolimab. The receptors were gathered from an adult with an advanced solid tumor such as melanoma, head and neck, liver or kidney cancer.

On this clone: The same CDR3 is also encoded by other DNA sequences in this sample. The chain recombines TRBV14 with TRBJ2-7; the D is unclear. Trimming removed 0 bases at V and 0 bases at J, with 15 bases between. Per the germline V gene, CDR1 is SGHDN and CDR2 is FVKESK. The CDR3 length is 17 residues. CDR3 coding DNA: TGTGCCAGCAGCCAAGATCTCTCCCCAGGTTACTCCTACGAGCAGTACTTC. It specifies CASSQDLSPGYSYEQYF.

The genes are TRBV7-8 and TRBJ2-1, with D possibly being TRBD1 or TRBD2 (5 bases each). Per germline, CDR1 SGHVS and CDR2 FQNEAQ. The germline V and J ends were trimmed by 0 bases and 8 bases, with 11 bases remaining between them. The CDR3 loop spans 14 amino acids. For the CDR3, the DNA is TGTGCCAGCAGCTTAGCGGGGGTTAGGGATGAGCAGTTCTTC. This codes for CASSLAGVRDEQFF. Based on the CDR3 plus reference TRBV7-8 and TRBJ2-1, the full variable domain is GAGVSQSPRYKVAKRGQDVALRCDPISGHVSLFWYQQALGQGPEFLTYFQNEAQLDKSGLPSDRFFAERPEGSVSTLKIQRTQQEDSAVYLCASSLAGVRDEQFFGPGTRLTVL.

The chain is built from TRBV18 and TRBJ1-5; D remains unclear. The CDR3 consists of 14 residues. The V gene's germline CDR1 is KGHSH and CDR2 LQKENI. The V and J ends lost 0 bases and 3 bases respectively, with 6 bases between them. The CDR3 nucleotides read TGTGCCAGCTCACCACCAACGCACAATCAGCCCCAGCATTTT. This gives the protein CASSPPTHNQPQHF.

CDR3 DNA sequence: TGTGCCGGTTCCTCCCGGGACAACATCTACGAGCAGTACTTC. Translated, it gives CAGSSRDNIYEQYF. V is TRBV30 and J is TRBJ2-7; the D gene is possibly TRBD1 (6 bases). The V and J ends lost 8 bases and 3 bases respectively, with 20 bases between them. Germline V gene lookup returns CDR1 GTSNPN and CDR2 SVGIG (reference sequence). CDR3 size: 14 residues.

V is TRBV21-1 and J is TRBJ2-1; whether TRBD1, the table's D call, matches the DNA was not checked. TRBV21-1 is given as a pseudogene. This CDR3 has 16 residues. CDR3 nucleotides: TGTGCCAGCAGCCAGGCCCGGGACACCTCCTACAATGAGCAGTTCTTC. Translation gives CASSQARDTSYNEQFF.

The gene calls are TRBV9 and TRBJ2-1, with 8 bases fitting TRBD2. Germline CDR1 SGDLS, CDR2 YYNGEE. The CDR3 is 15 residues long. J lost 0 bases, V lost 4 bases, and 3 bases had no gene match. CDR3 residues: CASSPSGSSYNEQFF. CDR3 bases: TGTGCCAGCAGCCCAAGCGGGAGCTCCTACAATGAGCAGTTCTTC.

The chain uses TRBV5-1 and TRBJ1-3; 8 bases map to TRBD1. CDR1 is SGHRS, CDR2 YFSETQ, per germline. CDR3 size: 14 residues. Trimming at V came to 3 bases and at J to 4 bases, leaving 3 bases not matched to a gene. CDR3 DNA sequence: TGCGCCAGCAGCTCGGACAGGGAAGGAAACACCATATATTTT. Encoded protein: CASSSDREGNTIYF.

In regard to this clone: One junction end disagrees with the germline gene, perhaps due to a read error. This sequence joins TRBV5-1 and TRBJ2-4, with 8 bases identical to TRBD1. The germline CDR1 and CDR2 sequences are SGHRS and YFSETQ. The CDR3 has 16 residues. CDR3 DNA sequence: TGTGCCAGCAGCCCTCAGGGGGCCTTAGCCAAAAACATTCAGTACTTC. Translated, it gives CASSPQGALAKNIQYF.

The DNA for the CDR3 is TGTGCCAGCAGCCCGGGGACTAGCGGGAGGAGGAACACCGGGGAGCTGTTTTTT. Translated: CASSPGTSGRRNTGELFF. The rearrangement uses TRBV5-4 and TRBJ2-2; 15 nucleotides align to TRBD2. Germline-derived CDR1 and CDR2 are SGHNT and YYREEE (reference sequence). V lost 4 bases to trimming and J lost 1 base; unmatched junction nucleotides: 5. This CDR3 comprises 18 residues.

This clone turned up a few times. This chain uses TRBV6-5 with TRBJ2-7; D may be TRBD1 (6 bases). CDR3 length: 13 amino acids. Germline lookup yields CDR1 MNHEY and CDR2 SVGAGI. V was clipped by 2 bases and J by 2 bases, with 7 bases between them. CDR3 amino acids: CASSYRDTYEQYF. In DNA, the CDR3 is TGTGCCAGCAGTTACCGGGACACCTACGAGCAGTACTTC.

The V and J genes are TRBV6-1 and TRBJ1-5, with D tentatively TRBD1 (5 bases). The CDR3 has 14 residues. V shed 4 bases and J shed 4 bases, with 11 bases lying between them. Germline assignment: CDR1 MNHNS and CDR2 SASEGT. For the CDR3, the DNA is TGTGCCAGCAGTGTTGAGGGGTTTAATCAGCCCCAGCATTTT. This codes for CASSVEGFNQPQHF.

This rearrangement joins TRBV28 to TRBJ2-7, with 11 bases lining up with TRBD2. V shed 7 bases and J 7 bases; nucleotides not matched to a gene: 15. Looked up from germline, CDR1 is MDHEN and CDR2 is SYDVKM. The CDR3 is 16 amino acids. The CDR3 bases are TGTGCCAGCACTTCATCGGTAGCGGGAGGGCCTGAAGAGCAGTACTTC. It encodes CASTSSVAGGPEEQYF.

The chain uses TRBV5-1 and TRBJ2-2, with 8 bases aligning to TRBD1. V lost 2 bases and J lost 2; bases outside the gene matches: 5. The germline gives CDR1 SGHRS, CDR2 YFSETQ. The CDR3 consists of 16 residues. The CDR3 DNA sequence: TGCGCCAGCAGCTTCTCCGGGACAGGTAACACCGGGGAGCTGTTTTTT. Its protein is CASSFSGTGNTGELFF. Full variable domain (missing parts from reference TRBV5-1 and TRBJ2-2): KAGVTQTPRYLIKTRGQQVTLSCSPISGHRSVSWYQQTPGQGLQFLFEYFSETQRNKGNFPGRFSGRQFSNSRSEMNVSTLELGDSALYLCASSFSGTGNTGELFFGEGSRLTVL.

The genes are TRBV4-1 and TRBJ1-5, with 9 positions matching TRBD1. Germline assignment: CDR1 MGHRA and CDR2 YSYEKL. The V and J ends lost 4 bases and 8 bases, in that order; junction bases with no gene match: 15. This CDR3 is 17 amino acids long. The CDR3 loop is CASSPNGGTGPVEPQHF. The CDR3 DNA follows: TGCGCCAGCAGCCCCAATGGGGGGACAGGGCCCGTGGAGCCCCAGCATTTT.

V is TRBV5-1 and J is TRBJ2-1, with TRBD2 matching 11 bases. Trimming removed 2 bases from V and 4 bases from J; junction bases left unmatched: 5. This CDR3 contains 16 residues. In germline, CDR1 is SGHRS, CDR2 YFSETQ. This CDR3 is CASSLTSGRGYNEQFF. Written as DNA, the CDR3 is TGCGCCAGCAGCTTAACTAGCGGGAGAGGGTACAATGAGCAGTTCTTC.

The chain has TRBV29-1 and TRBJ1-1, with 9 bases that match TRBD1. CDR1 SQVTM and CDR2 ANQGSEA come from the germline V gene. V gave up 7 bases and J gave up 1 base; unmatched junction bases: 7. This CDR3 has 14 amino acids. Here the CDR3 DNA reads TGCAGCGCAATGACAGGGGGATGGAACACTGAAGCTTTCTTT. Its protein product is CSAMTGGWNTEAFF.